Presented here are 9 T cell receptor beta chains from one specimen sequenced in a study of yellow fever vaccine responses in identical twins. TCRdb re-called the RT-PCR reads with MiXCR, one entry per CDR3 protein. The profile shows 30,000 to 40,000 distinct CDR3 sequences, about 63% of them singletons. This specimen was T cells from blood (PBMCs), unsorted or a sorted subset (not recorded which), taken before or after yellow fever vaccination (not recorded which). The receptor set was obtained from a woman aged 18-29 years who received the yellow fever vaccine.

This chain links TRBV5-1 with TRBJ2-1; no definite D call. Germline-derived CDR1 and CDR2 are SGHRS and YFSETQ. The CDR3 spans 12 residues. V gave up 5 bases and J gave up 5 bases, with 8 bases separating them. Written as DNA, the CDR3 is TGCGCCAGCAGTTCATCCGACAATGAGCAGTTCTTC. Its protein is CASSSSDNEQFF.

V and J are TRBV11-1 and TRBJ2-1; tentative D call: TRBD2 (5 bases). The CDR3 covers 14 residues. Per the germline V gene, CDR1 is SGHAT and CDR2 is FQDESV (reference sequence). Trimming pared 5 bases from V and 10 bases from J, leaving 18 bases between. The chain's CDR3 is CASSRLNMREEQFF. For the CDR3, the DNA is TGTGCCAGCAGCCGACTTAATATGAGGGAGGAGCAGTTCTTC.

V and J are TRBV18 and TRBJ2-7; weak D call: TRBD2 (6 bases). CDR1 and CDR2 from the germline V gene are KGHSH and LQKENI. This CDR3 is 14 amino acids long. V was cut by 3 bases and J by 0 bases, with 9 bases left in between. Here the CDR3 DNA reads TGTGCCAGCTCACCGGGGACTTTCTCCTACGAGCAGTACTTC. This sequence encodes CASSPGTFSYEQYF.

The CDR3 here is CSAPLQGYYGYTF. CDR3 DNA sequence: TGCAGTGCTCCCCTCCAGGGTTACTATGGCTACACCTTC. The chain uses TRBV20-1 and TRBJ1-2; possible D gene TRBD1, 5 bases. The CDR3 runs to 13 residues. The germline CDR1 and CDR2 sequences are DFQATT and SNEGSKA (reference sequence). V was shortened by 5 bases and J by 3 bases, with 13 bases between the two germline ends.

This clonotype was recorded only once. V and J are TRBV12-1 and TRBJ2-1; the table's D call TRBD1 went unverified against the DNA. TRBV12-1 is reported as a pseudogene. The CDR3 sequence is 14 residues long. CDR3 sequence: CASSFQGAGHEQFF. The CDR3, as DNA: TGTGCCAGCAGCTTTCAGGGGGCGGGTCATGAGCAGTTCTTC.

Only a few counts were recorded for this clonotype. The chain couples TRBV28 to TRBJ2-3, with D unresolved. The germline V gene encodes CDR1 MDHEN and CDR2 SYDVKM. The CDR3 covers 13 residues. V shed 2 bases and J shed 2 bases, with 5 bases lying between them. Here the CDR3 DNA reads TGTGCCAGCAGTTTACCTCCCACAGATACGCAGTATTTT. Encoded protein: CASSLPPTDTQYF.

This rearrangement joins TRBV29-1 to TRBJ2-1, with TRBD1 matching over 7 bases. In germline, CDR1 is SQVTM, CDR2 ANQGSEA. The CDR3 contains 16 residues. The junction had 7 bases not matched to a gene; V was cut back by 0 bases and J by 2 bases. CDR3 amino acids: CSVEDNDREPYNEQFF. DNA of the CDR3: TGCAGCGTTGAAGATAATGACAGGGAGCCCTACAATGAGCAGTTCTTC.

This chain links TRBV13 with TRBJ2-1, with D unresolved. V was cut by 4 bases and J by 3 bases, with 13 bases left in between. Germline loops: CDR1 PRHDT, CDR2 FYEKMQ (reference sequence). The CDR3 spans 15 residues. The CDR3 here is CASSYARGNYNEQFF. As DNA, the CDR3 is TGTGCCAGCAGCTACGCTCGTGGCAACTACAATGAGCAGTTCTTC. Filled out from reference TRBV13 and TRBJ2-1, the complete variable domain reads AAGVIQSPRHLIKEKRETATLKCYPIPRHDTVYWYQQGPGQDPQFLISFYEKMQSDKGSIPDRFSAQQFSDYHSELNMSSLELGDSALYFCASSYARGNYNEQFFGPGTRLTVL.

V and J are TRBV11-2 and TRBJ1-1; no definite D call. Germline values: CDR1 SGHAT, CDR2 FQNNGV. The CDR3 length is 15 residues. Trimming removed 1 base at V and 4 bases at J, with 13 bases between. The CDR3 DNA sequence: TGTGCCAGCAGCTTAGTCAGAGGGCTGGGCACTGAAGCTTTCTTT. Translation: CASSLVRGLGTEAFF.